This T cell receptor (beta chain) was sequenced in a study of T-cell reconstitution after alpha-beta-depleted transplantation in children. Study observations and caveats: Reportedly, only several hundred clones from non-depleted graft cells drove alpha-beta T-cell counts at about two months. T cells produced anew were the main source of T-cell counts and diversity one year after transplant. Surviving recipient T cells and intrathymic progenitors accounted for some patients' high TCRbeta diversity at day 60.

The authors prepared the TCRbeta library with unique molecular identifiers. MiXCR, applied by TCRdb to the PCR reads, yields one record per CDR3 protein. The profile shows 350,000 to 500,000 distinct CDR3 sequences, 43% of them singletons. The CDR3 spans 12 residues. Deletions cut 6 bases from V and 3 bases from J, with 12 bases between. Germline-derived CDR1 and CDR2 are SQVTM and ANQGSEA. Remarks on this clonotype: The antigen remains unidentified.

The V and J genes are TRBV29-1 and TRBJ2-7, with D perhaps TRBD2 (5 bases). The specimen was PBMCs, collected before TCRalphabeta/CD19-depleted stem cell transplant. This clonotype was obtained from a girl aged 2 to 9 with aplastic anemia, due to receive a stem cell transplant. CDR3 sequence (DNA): TGCAGCGTACTCCGAGGAGGCTACGAGCAGTACTTC. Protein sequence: CSVLRGGYEQYF.